Following are 8 T cell receptor beta chains from one sample sequenced in a study of CXCR3-negative and CXCR3-positive naive CD8 T cells. UMI-labeled TRB cDNA libraries were prepared by 5' RACE. No DNA is given; TCRdb re-called the 5' RACE reads and lists each CDR3 protein once. In total, the table holds 90,000 to 95,000 distinct CDR3 sequences. Sequenced sample: naive CXCR3- CD8+ T cells from blood. The subset is: CD45RO-CCR7+CD27+CD95- naive CD8+ T cells lacking CXCR3 (TNR3-). The origin of the receptors is a human donor in good health. Some clones in this sample may be carry-over from other donors' samples.

The CDR3 loop reads CASSQEWDEGNEQFF. V is TRBV4-3 and J is TRBJ2-1; TCRdb selects TRBD1, and the lack of DNA leaves this call unchecked. This CDR3 has 15 amino acids. Per the germline V gene, CDR1 is LGHNA and CDR2 is YSLEER.

The rearrangement links TRBV28 to TRBJ2-7; TCRdb lists TRBD2, though no DNA is available to test this call. The CDR3 covers 13 residues. The germline V gene encodes CDR1 MDHEN and CDR2 SYDVKM. The CDR3 sequence is CASRGLAVYEQYF.

This chain connects TRBV14 to TRBJ2-7; TCRdb outputs TRBD1, but without DNA this stays unchecked. Germline lookup yields CDR1 SGHDN and CDR2 FVKESK. The CDR3 spans 19 residues. This chain's CDR3 is CASSPMGQGAYYFSYEQYF.

The chain recombines TRBV4-1 with TRBJ2-1; the TRBD1 assignment by TCRdb is unverifiable without DNA. This CDR3 region has 16 residues. CDR1 MGHRA and CDR2 YSYEKL come from the germline V gene. The CDR3 region is CASSQEGPGSYNEQFF.

The rearrangement links TRBV28 to TRBJ2-7; TCRdb proposes TRBD1, but this gene call is untestable without DNA. The CDR3 length is 15 residues. Germline CDR1 is MDHEN and CDR2 is SYDVKM. The CDR3 loop reads CASSPPGTGTYEQYF.

The V call is TRBV5-1, the J call TRBJ2-1; lacking DNA, the TRBD1 call made by TCRdb goes unchecked. Germline V lookup: CDR1 SGHRS, CDR2 YFSETQ. This CDR3 is built from 14 residues. CDR3 loop: CASRFPDRGHEQFF. Complete variable domain (other parts from reference TRBV5-1 and TRBJ2-1): KAGVTQTPRYLIKTRGQQVTLSCSPISGHRSVSWYQQTPGQGLQFLFEYFSETQRNKGNFPGRFSGRQFSNSRSEMNVSTLELGDSALYLCASRFPDRGHEQFFGPGTRLTVL.

The rearrangement uses TRBV28 and TRBJ1-4; as DNA is missing, the TRBD1 call by TCRdb cannot be tested. Germline V lookup: CDR1 MDHEN, CDR2 SYDVKM. This CDR3 spans 15 amino acids. The CDR3 sequence: CASSDLGQQDEKLFF. Together with reference TRBV28 and TRBJ1-4, the CDR3 gives the full variable domain: DVKVTQSSRYLVKRTGEKVFLECVQDMDHENMFWYRQDPGLGLRLIYFSYDVKMKEKGDIPEGYSVSREKKERFSLILESASTNQTSMYLCASSDLGQQDEKLFFGSGTQLSVL.

V and J are TRBV2 and TRBJ2-2. Germline V gives CDR1 SNHLY, CDR2 FYNNEI. This CDR3 is built from 14 residues. The CDR3: CASSELVNTGELFF.